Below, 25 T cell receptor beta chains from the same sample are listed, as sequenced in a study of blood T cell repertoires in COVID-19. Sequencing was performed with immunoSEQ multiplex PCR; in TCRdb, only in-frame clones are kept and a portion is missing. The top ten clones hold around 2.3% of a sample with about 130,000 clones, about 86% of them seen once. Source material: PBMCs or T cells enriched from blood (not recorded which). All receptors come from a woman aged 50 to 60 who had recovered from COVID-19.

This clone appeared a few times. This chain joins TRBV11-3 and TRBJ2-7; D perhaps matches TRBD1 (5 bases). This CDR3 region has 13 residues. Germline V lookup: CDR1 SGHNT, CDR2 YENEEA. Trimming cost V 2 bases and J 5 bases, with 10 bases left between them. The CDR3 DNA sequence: TGTGCCAGCAGCTTACACAACAGGAACGAGCAGTACTTC. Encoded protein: CASSLHNRNEQYF. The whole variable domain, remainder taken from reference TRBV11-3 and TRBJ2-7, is EAGVVQSPRYKIIEKKQPVAFWCNPISGHNTLYWYLQNLGQGPELLIRYENEEAVDDSQLPKDRFSAERLKGVDSTLKIQPAELGDSAVYLCASSLHNRNEQYFGPGTRLTVT.

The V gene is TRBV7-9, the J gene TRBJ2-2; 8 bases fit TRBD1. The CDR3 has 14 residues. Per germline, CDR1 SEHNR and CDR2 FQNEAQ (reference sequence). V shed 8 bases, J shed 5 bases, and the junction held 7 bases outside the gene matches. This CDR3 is CASRRTGKTGELFF. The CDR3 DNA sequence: TGTGCCAGCCGCCGGACAGGGAAGACCGGGGAGCTGTTTTTT.

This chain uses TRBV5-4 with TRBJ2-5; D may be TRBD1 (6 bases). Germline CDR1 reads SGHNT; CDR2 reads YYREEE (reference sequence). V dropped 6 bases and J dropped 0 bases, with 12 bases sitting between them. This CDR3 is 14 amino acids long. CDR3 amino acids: CASIEDRNQETQYF. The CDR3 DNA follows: TGTGCCAGCATCGAAGACAGGAACCAAGAGACCCAGTACTTC.

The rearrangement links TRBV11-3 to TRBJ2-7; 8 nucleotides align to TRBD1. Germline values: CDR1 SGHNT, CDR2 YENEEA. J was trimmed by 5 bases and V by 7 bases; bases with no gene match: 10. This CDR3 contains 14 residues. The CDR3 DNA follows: TGTGCCAGCACCGATCGACAGGGGAGCAACGAGCAGTACTTC. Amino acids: CASTDRQGSNEQYF.

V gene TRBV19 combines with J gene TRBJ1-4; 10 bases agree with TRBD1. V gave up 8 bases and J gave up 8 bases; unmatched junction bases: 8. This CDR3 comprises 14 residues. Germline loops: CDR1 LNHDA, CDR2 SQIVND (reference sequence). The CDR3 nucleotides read TGTGCCAGTTTGGGGGGACAGGGGACCGAAAAACTGTTTTTT. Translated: CASLGGQGTEKLFF. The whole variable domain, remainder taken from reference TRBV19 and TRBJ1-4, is DGGITQSPKYLFRKEGQNVTLSCEQNLNHDAMYWYRQDPGQGLRLIYYSQIVNDFQKGDIAEGYSVSREKKESFPLTVTSAQKNPTAFYLCASLGGQGTEKLFFGSGTQLSVL.

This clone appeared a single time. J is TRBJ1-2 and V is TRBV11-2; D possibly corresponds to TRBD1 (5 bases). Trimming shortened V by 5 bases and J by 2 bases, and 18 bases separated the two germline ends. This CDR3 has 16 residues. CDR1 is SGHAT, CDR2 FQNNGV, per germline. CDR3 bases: TGTGCCAGCAGCCCCCTGGGGGGGATCTTGAACTATGGCTACACCTTC. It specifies CASSPLGGILNYGYTF.

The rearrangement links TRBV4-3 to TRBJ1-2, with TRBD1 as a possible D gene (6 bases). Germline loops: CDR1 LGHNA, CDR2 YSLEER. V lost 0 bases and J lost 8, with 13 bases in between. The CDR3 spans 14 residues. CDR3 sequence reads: CASSQDRGPWGYTF. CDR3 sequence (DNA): TGCGCCAGCAGCCAAGACAGGGGTCCCTGGGGCTACACCTTC.

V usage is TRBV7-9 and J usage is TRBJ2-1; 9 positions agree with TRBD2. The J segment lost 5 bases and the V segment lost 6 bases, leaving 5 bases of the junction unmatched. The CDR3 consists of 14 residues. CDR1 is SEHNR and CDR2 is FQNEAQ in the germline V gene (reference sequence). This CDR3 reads CASSVAGDHNEQFF. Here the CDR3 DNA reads TGTGCCAGCAGTGTAGCGGGGGACCACAATGAGCAGTTCTTC.

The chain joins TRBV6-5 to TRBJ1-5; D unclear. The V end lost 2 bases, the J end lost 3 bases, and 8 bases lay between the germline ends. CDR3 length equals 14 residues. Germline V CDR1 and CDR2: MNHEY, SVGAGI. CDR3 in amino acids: CASSYVSPNQPQHF. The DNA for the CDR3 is TGTGCCAGCAGTTACGTCTCCCCCAATCAGCCCCAGCATTTT.

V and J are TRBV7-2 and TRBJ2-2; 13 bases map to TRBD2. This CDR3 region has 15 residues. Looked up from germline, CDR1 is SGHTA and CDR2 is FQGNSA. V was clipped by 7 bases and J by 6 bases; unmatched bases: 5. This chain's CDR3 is CASMETSGGAGELFF. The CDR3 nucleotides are TGTGCCAGCATGGAAACTAGCGGGGGGGCCGGGGAGCTGTTTTTT.

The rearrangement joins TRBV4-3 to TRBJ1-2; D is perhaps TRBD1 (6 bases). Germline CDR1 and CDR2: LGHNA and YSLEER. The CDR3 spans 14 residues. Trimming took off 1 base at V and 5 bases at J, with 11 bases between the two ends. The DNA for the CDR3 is TGCGCCAGCAGCCAAGCCAGGACAGCATATGGCTACACCTTC. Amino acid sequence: CASSQARTAYGYTF.

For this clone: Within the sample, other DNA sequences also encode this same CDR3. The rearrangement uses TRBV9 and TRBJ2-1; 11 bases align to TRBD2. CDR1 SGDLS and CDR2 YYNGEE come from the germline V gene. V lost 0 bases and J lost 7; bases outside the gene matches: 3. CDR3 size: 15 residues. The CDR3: CASSVGTSGGNEQFF. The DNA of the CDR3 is TGTGCCAGCAGCGTAGGTACTAGCGGGGGTAATGAGCAGTTCTTC.

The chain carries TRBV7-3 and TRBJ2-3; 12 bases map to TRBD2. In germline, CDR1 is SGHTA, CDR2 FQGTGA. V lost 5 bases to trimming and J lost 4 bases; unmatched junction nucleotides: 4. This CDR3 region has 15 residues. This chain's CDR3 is CASSQLAGGADTQYF. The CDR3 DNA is TGTGCCAGCAGCCAACTAGCGGGGGGTGCAGATACGCAGTATTTT.

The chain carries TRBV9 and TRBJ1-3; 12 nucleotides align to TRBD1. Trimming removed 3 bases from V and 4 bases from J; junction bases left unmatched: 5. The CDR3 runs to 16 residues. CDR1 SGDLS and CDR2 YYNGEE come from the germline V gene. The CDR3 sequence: CASSGDRGPSGNTIYF. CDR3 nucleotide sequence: TGTGCCAGCAGCGGGGACAGGGGGCCTTCAGGAAACACCATATATTTT.

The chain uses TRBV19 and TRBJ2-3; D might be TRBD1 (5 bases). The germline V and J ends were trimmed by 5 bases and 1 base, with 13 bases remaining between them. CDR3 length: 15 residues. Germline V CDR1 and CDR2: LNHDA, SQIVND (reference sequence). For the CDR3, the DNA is TGTGCCAGTAGTTTTAGGGGCCAGCGCACAGATACGCAGTATTTT. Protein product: CASSFRGQRTDTQYF.

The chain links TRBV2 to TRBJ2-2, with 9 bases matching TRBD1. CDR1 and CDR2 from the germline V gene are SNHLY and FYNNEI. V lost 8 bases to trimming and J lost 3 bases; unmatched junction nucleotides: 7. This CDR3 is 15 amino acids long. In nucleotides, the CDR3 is TGTGCCAGCTCTTGGGGACAGGGTTACACCGGGGAGCTGTTTTTT. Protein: CASSWGQGYTGELFF.

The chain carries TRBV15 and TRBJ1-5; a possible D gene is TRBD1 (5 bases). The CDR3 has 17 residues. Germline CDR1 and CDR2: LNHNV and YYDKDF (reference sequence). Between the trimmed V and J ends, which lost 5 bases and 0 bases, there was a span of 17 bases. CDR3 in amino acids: CATSQGRAGGSNQPQHF. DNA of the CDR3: TGTGCCACCAGCCAAGGCAGGGCGGGGGGTAGCAATCAGCCCCAGCATTTT.

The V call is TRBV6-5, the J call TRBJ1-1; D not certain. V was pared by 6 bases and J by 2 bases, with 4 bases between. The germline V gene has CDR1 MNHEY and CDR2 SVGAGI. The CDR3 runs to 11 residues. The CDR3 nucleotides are TGTGCCAGCAGCCATAACACTGAAGCTTTCTTT. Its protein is CASSHNTEAFF.

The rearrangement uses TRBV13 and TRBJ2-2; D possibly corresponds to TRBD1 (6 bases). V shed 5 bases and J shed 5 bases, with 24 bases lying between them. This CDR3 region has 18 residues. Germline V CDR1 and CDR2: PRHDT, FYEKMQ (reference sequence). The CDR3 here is CASSEAFRTGSRTGELFF. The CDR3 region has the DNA TGTGCCAGCAGCGAAGCATTCCGCACAGGGAGTAGGACCGGGGAGCTGTTTTTT.

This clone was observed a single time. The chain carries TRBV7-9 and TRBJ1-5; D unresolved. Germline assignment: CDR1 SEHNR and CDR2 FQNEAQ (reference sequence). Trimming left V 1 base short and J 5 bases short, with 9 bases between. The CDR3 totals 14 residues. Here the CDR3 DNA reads TGTGCCAGCAGCTTAGGCGGCTTGGATCAGCCCCAGCATTTT. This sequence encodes CASSLGGLDQPQHF. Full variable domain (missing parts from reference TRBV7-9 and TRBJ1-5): DTGVSQNPRHKITKRGQNVTFRCDPISEHNRLYWYRQTLGQGPEFLTYFQNEAQLEKSRLLSDRFSAERPKGSFSTLEIQRTEQGDSAMYLCASSLGGLDQPQHFGDGTRLSIL.

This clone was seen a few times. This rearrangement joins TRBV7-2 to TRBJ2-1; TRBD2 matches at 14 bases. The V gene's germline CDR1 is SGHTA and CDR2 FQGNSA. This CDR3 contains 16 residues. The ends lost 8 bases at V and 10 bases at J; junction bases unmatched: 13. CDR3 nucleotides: TGTGCCAGCGCTACAGAACTGGGACTAGCGGGGGCCGAGCAGTTCTTC. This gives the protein CASATELGLAGAEQFF.

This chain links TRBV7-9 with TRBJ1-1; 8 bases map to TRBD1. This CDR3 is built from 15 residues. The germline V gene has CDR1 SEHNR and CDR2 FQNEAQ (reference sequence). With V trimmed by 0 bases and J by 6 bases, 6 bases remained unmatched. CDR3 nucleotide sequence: TGTGCCAGCAGCTTAGCCGGGACAGGATTTTCTGAAGCTTTCTTT. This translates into CASSLAGTGFSEAFF.

The CDR3 DNA is TGTGCCAGCAGCTTATGGGGGGCCGGGGAGCTGTTTTTT. Encoded protein: CASSLWGAGELFF. The chain links TRBV7-2 to TRBJ2-2; D might be TRBD2 (6 bases). The V gene lost 2 bases and the J gene lost 6 bases, with 7 bases spanning the gap. The germline gives CDR1 SGHTA, CDR2 FQGNSA. This CDR3 has 13 amino acids.

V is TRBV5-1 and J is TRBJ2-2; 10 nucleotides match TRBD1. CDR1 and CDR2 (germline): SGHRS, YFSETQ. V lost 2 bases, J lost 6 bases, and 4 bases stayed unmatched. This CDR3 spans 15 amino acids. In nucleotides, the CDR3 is TGCGCCAGCAGCTTCCGGGACAGGGGATCCGGGGAGCTGTTTTTT. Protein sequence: CASSFRDRGSGELFF.

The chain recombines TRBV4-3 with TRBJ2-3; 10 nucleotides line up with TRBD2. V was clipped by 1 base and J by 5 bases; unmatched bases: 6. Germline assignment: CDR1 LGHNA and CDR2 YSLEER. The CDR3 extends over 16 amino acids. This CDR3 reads CASSQVLAGAVDTQYF. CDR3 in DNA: TGCGCCAGCAGCCAAGTCCTAGCGGGGGCGGTAGATACGCAGTATTTT.